These T cell receptor beta chains were read from a single sample in a study of T cells after yellow fever vaccination. TCRdb itself ran the 5' RACE reads through MiXCR, one entry per CDR3 protein. The sample records around 600,000 distinct CDR3 sequences, 9% to 15% being singletons. This specimen consisted of PBMCs, obtained on the day of the yellow fever booster vaccination. The receptors come from a man aged 25-45 years who received the YFV17D yellow fever vaccine. The CDR3 runs from the conserved cysteine through the conserved F or W. D genes are given only for firm matches. Clone size is shown for a subset of rows, as once, few, many or a class of expanded clone.

J gene: TRBJ1-1
clone size: few
V gene: TRBV20-1
D gene: NA
CDR3 protein: CSGTGFGSNTEAFF
CDR3 DNA: TGCAGTGGGACTGGGTTCGGGTCGAACACTGAAGCTTTCTTT

J gene: TRBJ1-1
clone size: many
V gene: TRBV7-9
D gene: NA
CDR3 protein: CASSSSRGETEAFF
CDR3 DNA: TGTGCCAGCAGCTCGTCGAGGGGGGAGACTGAAGCTTTCTTT

J gene: TRBJ1-2
clone size: few
V gene: TRBV3-1
D gene: TRBD1
CDR3 protein: CASSLSYRGGPYGYTF
CDR3 DNA: TGTGCCAGCAGCCTCTCCTACAGGGGGGGGCCCTATGGCTACACCTTC

J gene: TRBJ2-7
clone size: NA
V gene: TRBV6-5
D gene: TRBD2
CDR3 protein: CASSYVTSGSLSYEQYF
CDR3 DNA: TGTGCCAGCAGTTACGTAACTAGCGGGAGTCTGTCCTACGAGCAGTACTTC

J gene: TRBJ2-3
clone size: many
V gene: TRBV7-3
D gene: NA
CDR3 protein: CASSGSGSTDTQYF
CDR3 DNA: TGTGCCAGCAGCGGGTCGGGGAGCACAGATACGCAGTATTTT

J gene: TRBJ2-4
clone size: NA
V gene: TRBV7-9
D gene: TRBD2
CDR3 protein: CASTSSGGGAKNIQYF
CDR3 DNA: TGTGCCAGCACCTCCTCGGGGGGGGGAGCCAAAAACATTCAGTACTTC

J gene: TRBJ2-7
clone size: few
V gene: TRBV20-1
D gene: NA
CDR3 protein: CSAQERSPTYEQYF
CDR3 DNA: TGCAGTGCTCAGGAAAGGAGTCCTACCTACGAGCAGTACTTC

J gene: TRBJ1-2
clone size: NA
V gene: TRBV3-1
D gene: TRBD1
CDR3 protein: CASSQVEGQAPFNYGYTF
CDR3 DNA: TGTGCCAGCAGCCAAGTGGAGGGACAGGCACCTTTTAACTATGGCTACACCTTC

J gene: TRBJ2-7
clone size: many
V gene: TRBV4-3
D gene: TRBD2
CDR3 protein: CASSGSLLGLAGHEQYF
CDR3 DNA: TGCGCCAGCAGCGGGTCGCTTCTCGGACTAGCGGGACACGAGCAGTACTTC

J gene: TRBJ2-1
clone size: NA
V gene: TRBV7-9
D gene: TRBD2
CDR3 protein: CASSKTSGRAVNEQFF
CDR3 DNA: TGTGCCAGCAGCAAGACTAGCGGGAGGGCCGTTAATGAGCAGTTCTTC

J gene: TRBJ2-3
clone size: NA
V gene: TRBV29-1
D gene: TRBD1
CDR3 protein: CSVGGDRGIADTQYF
CDR3 DNA: TGCAGCGTTGGAGGGGACAGGGGAATTGCAGATACGCAGTATTTT

J gene: TRBJ1-5
clone size: few
V gene: TRBV18
D gene: NA
CDR3 protein: CASSPPEDGGPQPQHF
CDR3 DNA: TGTGCCAGCTCACCACCGGAGGACGGGGGCCCTCAGCCCCAGCATTTT

J gene: TRBJ2-7
clone size: NA
V gene: TRBV7-6
D gene: NA
CDR3 protein: CASSKRPGSEQYF
CDR3 DNA: TGTGCCAGCAGCAAGCGACCCGGCAGCGAGCAGTACTTC

J gene: TRBJ2-2
clone size: few
V gene: TRBV11-1
D gene: TRBD2
CDR3 protein: CASSVGLGISGRAGGELFF
CDR3 DNA: TGTGCCAGCAGCGTTGGATTAGGAATTAGCGGGAGGGCCGGCGGGGAGCTGTTTTTT

J gene: TRBJ2-6
clone size: NA
V gene: TRBV2
D gene: NA
CDR3 protein: CASSSGRWDSGANVLTF
CDR3 DNA: TGTGCCAGCAGTTCGGGACGTTGGGACTCTGGGGCCAACGTCCTGACTTTC

J gene: TRBJ1-2
clone size: NA
V gene: TRBV5-4
D gene: NA
CDR3 protein: CASSFRPGDSVYGYTF
CDR3 DNA: TGTGCCAGCAGCTTTAGGCCGGGGGATTCGGTCTATGGCTACACCTTC

J gene: TRBJ1-1
clone size: NA
V gene: TRBV6-1
D gene: NA
CDR3 protein: CASSAYGGQEAFF
CDR3 DNA: TGTGCCAGCAGTGCGTACGGGGGGCAGGAAGCTTTCTTT

J gene: TRBJ2-5
clone size: many
V gene: TRBV6-2/TRBV6-3
D gene: TRBD2
CDR3 protein: CASSSRTSGRGETQYF
CDR3 DNA: TGTGCCAGCAGTTCTCGGACTAGCGGGAGAGGAGAGACCCAGTACTTC

J gene: TRBJ1-1
clone size: NA
V gene: TRBV9
D gene: NA
CDR3 protein: CASSVVGSNTEAFF
CDR3 DNA: TGTGCCAGCAGCGTAGTCGGGTCGAACACTGAAGCTTTCTTT

J gene: TRBJ1-6
clone size: NA
V gene: TRBV6-5
D gene: NA
CDR3 protein: CASSYSRGASYNSPLHF
CDR3 DNA: TGTGCCAGCAGTTACTCAAGAGGGGCCTCCTATAATTCACCCCTCCACTTT

J gene: TRBJ2-2
clone size: few
V gene: TRBV29-1
D gene: TRBD2
CDR3 protein: CSVLRVAGGSRTGELFF
CDR3 DNA: TGCAGCGTCCTCAGGGTAGCGGGAGGATCGCGCACCGGGGAGCTGTTTTTT

J gene: TRBJ1-2
clone size: many
V gene: TRBV5-5
D gene: NA
CDR3 protein: CASSLSPNYGYTF
CDR3 DNA: TGTGCCAGCAGCTTGAGCCCTAACTATGGCTACACCTTC

J gene: TRBJ1-1
clone size: few
V gene: TRBV29-1
D gene: NA
CDR3 protein: CSVLWGGLTEAFF
CDR3 DNA: TGCAGCGTTCTTTGGGGGGGCTTAACTGAAGCTTTCTTT

J gene: TRBJ2-3
clone size: few
V gene: TRBV7-2
D gene: NA
CDR3 protein: CASSSYPTTQYF
CDR3 DNA: TGTGCCAGCAGCTCGTACCCAACGACGCAGTATTTT

J gene: TRBJ2-5
clone size: NA
V gene: TRBV7-2
D gene: TRBD2
CDR3 protein: CASSFPLGGVSGQETQYF
CDR3 DNA: TGTGCCAGCAGCTTCCCGCTTGGGGGGGTTAGCGGGCAAGAGACCCAGTACTTC

J gene: TRBJ2-3
clone size: many
V gene: TRBV5-1
D gene: NA
CDR3 protein: CASMLGDYTGRTDTQYF
CDR3 DNA: TGCGCCAGCATGTTGGGGGATTATACAGGGCGCACAGATACGCAGTATTTT

J gene: TRBJ2-5
clone size: NA
V gene: TRBV5-1
D gene: TRBD2
CDR3 protein: CASSLALVAGVETQYF
CDR3 DNA: TGCGCCAGCAGCTTGGCGTTGGTAGCGGGAGTGGAGACCCAGTACTTC

J gene: TRBJ2-1
clone size: few
V gene: TRBV29-1
D gene: NA
CDR3 protein: CSVEFPLARNEQFF
CDR3 DNA: TGCAGCGTTGAATTCCCCCTAGCGAGGAATGAGCAGTTCTTC

J gene: TRBJ2-5
clone size: many
V gene: TRBV29-1
D gene: TRBD2
CDR3 protein: CSVVLAGGPPETQYF
CDR3 DNA: TGCAGCGTTGTTCTAGCGGGAGGGCCCCCTGAGACCCAGTACTTC

J gene: TRBJ1-1
clone size: few
V gene: TRBV6-5
D gene: NA
CDR3 protein: CASSSTYTGNTEAFF
CDR3 DNA: TGTGCCAGCAGTTCCACCTATACAGGGAACACTGAAGCTTTCTTT

J gene: TRBJ2-2
clone size: few
V gene: TRBV5-1
D gene: TRBD2
CDR3 protein: CASSVTSGSTGELFF
CDR3 DNA: TGCGCCAGCAGCGTTACTAGCGGGTCCACCGGGGAGCTGTTTTTT

J gene: TRBJ2-5
clone size: few
V gene: TRBV7-2
D gene: NA
CDR3 protein: CASSWDVGTQYF
CDR3 DNA: TGTGCCAGCTCCTGGGACGTGGGGACCCAGTACTTC

J gene: TRBJ1-5
clone size: NA
V gene: TRBV12-3/TRBV12-4
D gene: NA
CDR3 protein: CASRHQPQHF
CDR3 DNA: TGTGCCAGCAGGCATCAGCCCCAGCATTTT

J gene: TRBJ1-1
clone size: NA
V gene: TRBV12-5
D gene: NA
CDR3 protein: CASGSSPGNTEAFF
CDR3 DNA: TGTGCTAGTGGGTCGTCCCCGGGGAACACTGAAGCTTTCTTT